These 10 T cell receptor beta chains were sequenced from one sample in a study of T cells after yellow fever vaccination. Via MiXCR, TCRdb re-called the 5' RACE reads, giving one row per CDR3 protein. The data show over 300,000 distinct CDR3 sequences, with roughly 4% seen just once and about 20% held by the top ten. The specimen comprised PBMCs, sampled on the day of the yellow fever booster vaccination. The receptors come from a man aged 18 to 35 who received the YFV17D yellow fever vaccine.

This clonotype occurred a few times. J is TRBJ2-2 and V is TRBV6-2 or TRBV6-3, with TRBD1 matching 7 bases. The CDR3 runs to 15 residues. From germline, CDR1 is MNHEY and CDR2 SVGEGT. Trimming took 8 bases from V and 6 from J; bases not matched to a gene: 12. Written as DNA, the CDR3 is TGTGCCAGCCGTTCACCGACAGGGATGGCCGGGGAGCTGTTTTTT. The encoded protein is CASRSPTGMAGELFF.

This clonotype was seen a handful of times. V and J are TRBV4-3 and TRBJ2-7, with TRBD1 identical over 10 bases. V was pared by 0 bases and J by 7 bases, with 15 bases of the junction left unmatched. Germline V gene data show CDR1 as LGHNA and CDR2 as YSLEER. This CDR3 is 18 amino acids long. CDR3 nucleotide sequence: TGCGCCAGCAGCCAAGACCCTTCCGGGACAGGGGTCCCCAGGGAGCAGTACTTC. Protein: CASSQDPSGTGVPREQYF.

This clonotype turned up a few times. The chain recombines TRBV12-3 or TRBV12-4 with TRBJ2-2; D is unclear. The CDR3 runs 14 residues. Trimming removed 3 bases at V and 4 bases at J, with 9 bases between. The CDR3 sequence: CASSLQDVTGELFF. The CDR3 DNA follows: TGTGCCAGCAGTTTGCAGGATGTCACCGGGGAGCTGTTTTTT.

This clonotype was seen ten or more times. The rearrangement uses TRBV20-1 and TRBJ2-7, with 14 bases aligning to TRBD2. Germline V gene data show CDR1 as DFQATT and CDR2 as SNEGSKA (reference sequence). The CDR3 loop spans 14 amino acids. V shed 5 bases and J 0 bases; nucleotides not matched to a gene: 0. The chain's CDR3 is CSAGTSGSSYEQYV. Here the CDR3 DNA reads TGCAGTGCTGGGACTAGCGGGAGCTCCTACGAGCAGTACGTC.

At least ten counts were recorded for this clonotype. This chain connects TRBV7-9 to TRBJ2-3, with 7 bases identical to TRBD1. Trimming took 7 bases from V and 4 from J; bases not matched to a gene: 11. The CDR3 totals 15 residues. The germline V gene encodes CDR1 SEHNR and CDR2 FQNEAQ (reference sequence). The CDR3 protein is CASNNPRQGADTQYF. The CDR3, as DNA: TGTGCCAGCAACAATCCAAGACAGGGCGCAGATACGCAGTATTTT. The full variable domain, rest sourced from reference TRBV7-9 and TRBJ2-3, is DTGVSQNPRHKITKRGQNVTFRCDPISEHNRLYWYRQTLGQGPEFLTYFQNEAQLEKSRLLSDRFSAERPKGSFSTLEIQRTEQGDSAMYLCASNNPRQGADTQYFGPGTRLTVL.

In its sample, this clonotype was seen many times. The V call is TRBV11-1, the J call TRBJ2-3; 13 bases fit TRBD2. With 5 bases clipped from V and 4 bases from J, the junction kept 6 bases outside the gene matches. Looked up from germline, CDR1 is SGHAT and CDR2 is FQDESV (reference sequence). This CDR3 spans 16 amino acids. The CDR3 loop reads CASSEGLAGASDTQYF. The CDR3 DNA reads TGTGCCAGCAGCGAAGGACTAGCGGGGGCCTCAGATACGCAGTATTTT. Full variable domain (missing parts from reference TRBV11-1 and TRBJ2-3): EAEVAQSPRYKITEKSQAVAFWCDPISGHATLYWYRQILGQGPELLVQFQDESVVDDSQLPKDRFSAERLKGVDSTLKIQPAELGDSAMYLCASSEGLAGASDTQYFGPGTRLTVL.

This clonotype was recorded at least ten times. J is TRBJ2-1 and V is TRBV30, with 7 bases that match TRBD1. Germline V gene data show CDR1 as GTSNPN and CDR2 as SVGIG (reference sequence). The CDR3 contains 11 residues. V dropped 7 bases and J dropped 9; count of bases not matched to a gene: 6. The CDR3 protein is CASTGYREQFF. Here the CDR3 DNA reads TGTGCCTCGACAGGGTATCGTGAGCAGTTCTTC.

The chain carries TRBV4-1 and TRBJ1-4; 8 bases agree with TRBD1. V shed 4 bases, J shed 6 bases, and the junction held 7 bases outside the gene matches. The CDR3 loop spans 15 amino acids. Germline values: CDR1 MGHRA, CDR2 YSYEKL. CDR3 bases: TGCGCCAGCAGCCGGGGGGGACAGGCCGATGAAAAACTGTTTTTT. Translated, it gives CASSRGGQADEKLFF.

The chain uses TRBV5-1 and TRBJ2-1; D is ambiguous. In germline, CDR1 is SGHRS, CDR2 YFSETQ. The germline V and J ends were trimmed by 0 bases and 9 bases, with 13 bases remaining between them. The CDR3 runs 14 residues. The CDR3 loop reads CASSLDALPGEQFF. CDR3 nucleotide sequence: TGCGCCAGCAGCTTGGACGCGCTCCCGGGTGAGCAGTTCTTC. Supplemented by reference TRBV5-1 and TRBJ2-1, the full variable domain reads KAGVTQTPRYLIKTRGQQVTLSCSPISGHRSVSWYQQTPGQGLQFLFEYFSETQRNKGNFPGRFSGRQFSNSRSEMNVSTLELGDSALYLCASSLDALPGEQFFGPGTRLTVL.

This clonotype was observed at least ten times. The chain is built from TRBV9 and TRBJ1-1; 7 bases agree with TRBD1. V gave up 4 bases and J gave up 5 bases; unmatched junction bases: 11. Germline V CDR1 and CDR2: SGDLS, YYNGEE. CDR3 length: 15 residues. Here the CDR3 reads CASSPWGGGGTEAFF. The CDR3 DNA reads TGTGCCAGCAGCCCCTGGGGAGGGGGCGGAACTGAAGCTTTCTTT. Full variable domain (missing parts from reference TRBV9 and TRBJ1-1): DSGVTQTPKHLITATGQRVTLRCSPRSGDLSVYWYQQSLDQGLQFLIQYYNGEERAKGNILERFSAQQFPDLHSELNLSSLELGDSALYFCASSPWGGGGTEAFFGQGTRLTVV.